This T cell receptor beta chain comes out of a study of blood T cells in healthy people across ages. In this sample, this clonotype turned up a few times. The CDR3 has 15 residues. Germline lookup yields CDR1 KGHSH and CDR2 LQKENI. V dropped 3 bases and J dropped 3 bases, with 14 bases sitting between them. Total RNA was isolated from each sample in quantities of at least 6 micrograms. A sample-barcoded 5' primer and a J-beta primer mix were used in a second PCR of roughly 7 to 12 cycles. TCRdb called the 5' RACE reads again in MiXCR, with one record for every CDR3 protein. This sample has 780,000 or so distinct CDR3 sequences, with more than 20% found just once. The data were also submitted as part of a second study, on T cells of mothers and their children. This second study notes: Related and unrelated pairs show similar thymic shaping of TCR recombination output.

The sequence came from a boy between 5 and 17 years old in good health. The sequencing input was blood. This chain connects TRBV18 to TRBJ2-5; the D gene is possibly TRBD1 (5 bases). The DNA for the CDR3 is TGTGCCAGCTCACCCGGAAGGGGTTTCAAAGAGACCCAGTACTTC. It translates to CASSPGRGFKETQYF.